This record covers a single T cell receptor (beta chain). Antigen unknown. The CDR3 extends over 16 amino acids. Germline CDR1 reads SGHTA; CDR2 reads FQGNSA. V shed 4 bases and J 7 bases; nucleotides not matched to a gene: 16. RNA, once extracted, was reverse transcribed into cDNA for use as the sequencing template. TCRdb's copy holds only in-frame clones and misses some; the assay was immunoSEQ multiplex PCR. The table records around 60,000 clones, 46% of them present only once. Treatment specified: oral pan-JAK inhibitor, 5-10 mg twice daily. This sample was included in a study of CD8+ T cells in alopecia areata. Study-level results: Numerous expanded lesional clones remained in scalp and blood during tofacitinib.

V is TRBV7-2 and J is TRBJ2-7; TRBD1 matches 7 bases. This TCR was recovered from a human donor with alopecia areata. The starting material was CD8+ T cells sorted from blood, obtained around week 36, from a patient treated with tofacitinib. In nucleotides, the CDR3 is TGTGCCAGCAGCTCCCTCCCGATAGGGGGCCGTTGGGAGCAGTACTTC. Amino acid sequence: CASSSLPIGGRWEQYF.